These T cell receptor beta chains were read from a single sample in a study of blood T cell repertoires in COVID-19. Assay used: immunoSEQ multiplex PCR; TCRdb lists only in-frame clones, some missing. This table holds around 170,000 clones, under 85% found once. Sequencing used peripheral blood. The receptors shown here come from a woman aged 70-85 years with COVID-19, enrolled during active disease. Both conserved end residues are part of each CDR3. The D gene is left open where the match is weak. Part of the rows lack a size; the others show once, few, many or a class for expanded clones.

size	J	V	D	DNA	CDR3
few	TRBJ1-1	TRBV11-2	.	TGTGCCAGCAGCTTAGGAGTGATGGCAGGCTGGAACACTGAAGCTTTCTTT	CASSLGVMAGWNTEAFF
.	TRBJ2-3	TRBV6-5	TRBD2	TGTGCCAGCAGTTGGACTAGCGGGAGCGCAGATACGCAGTATTTT	CASSWTSGSADTQYF
once	TRBJ1-2	TRBV20-1	.	TGCAGTGCTAGGGACTTTTATGGCTACACCTTC	CSARDFYGYTF
.	TRBJ2-1	TRBV5-4	.	TGTGCCAGCAGCTTGGACAGTCCCCCCCACAATGAGCAGTTCTTC	CASSLDSPPHNEQFF
.	TRBJ2-3	TRBV19	.	TGTGCCAGTAGGGAACAGGCCCCAGATACGCAGTATTTT	CASREQAPDTQYF
.	TRBJ1-6	TRBV3-1/TRBV3-2	.	TGTGCCAGCAGCCTTAAGGCGGGTAATTCACCCCTCCACTTT	CASSLKAGNSPLHF
.	TRBJ2-2	TRBV24-1	.	TGTGCCACCAGTGATCCCACAGGGTTTACCGGGGAGCTGTTTTTT	CATSDPTGFTGELFF
few	TRBJ1-2	TRBV3-1/TRBV3-2	.	TGTGCCAGCAGCCCCAGTGGAGCTAACTATGGCTACACCTTC	CASSPSGANYGYTF
.	TRBJ2-7	TRBV5-8	TRBD2	TGTGCCAGCAGCCCTCGACAGCCGGGACTAGCGTCCTACGAGCAGTACTTC	CASSPRQPGLASYEQYF
once	TRBJ2-1	TRBV9	TRBD2	TGTGCCAGCAGCGTACTGAGGGGAGGGGACAATGAGCAGTTCTTC	CASSVLRGGDNEQFF
.	TRBJ2-2	TRBV28	TRBD2	TGTGCCAGCAGCGATAGCGGGAGGGCCCAGGACACCGGGGAGCTGTTTTTT	CASSDSGRAQDTGELFF
.	TRBJ2-1	TRBV30	TRBD1	TGTGCCTGGAGAGGACAGGGGGCGCGTGAGCAGTTCTTC	CAWRGQGAREQFF
.	TRBJ2-4	TRBV28	.	TGTGCCAGCAGTTTATTAATGGGCTCCAAACTAGCCAAAAACATTCAGTACTTC	CASSLLMGSKLAKNIQYF
.	TRBJ2-7	TRBV5-1	TRBD2	TGCGCCAGCAGCTCCTCCTTTGCGGGAGTCGTTCGGCAGTACTTC	CASSSSFAGVVRQYF
.	TRBJ2-1	TRBV30	.	TGTGCCTGGAGTGCGGCGGGGCCAGGTGAGCAGTTCTTC	CAWSAAGPGEQFF
.	TRBJ2-2	TRBV11-1	TRBD1	TGTGCCAGCAGCACACCTACAGGGGCCGGGGAGCTGTTTTTT	CASSTPTGAGELFF
.	TRBJ2-2	TRBV2	TRBD2	TGTGCCAGCAAAGGACTAGTTAACACCGGGGAGCTGTTTTTT	CASKGLVNTGELFF
.	TRBJ2-1	TRBV11-2	TRBD2	TGTGCCAGCAGCTTAGTAACCGGGAGGGGCTACAATGAGCAGTTCTTC	CASSLVTGRGYNEQFF
.	TRBJ2-1	TRBV7-2	TRBD2	TGTGCCAGCAGCTTTCGAGCGGGAGGGTTAAACAATGAGCAGTTCTTC	CASSFRAGGLNNEQFF
.	TRBJ2-1	TRBV2	.	TGTGCCAGCAGCAACGCAGCGGAGCAGTTCTTC	CASSNAAEQFF
.	TRBJ2-2	TRBV5-4	.	TGTGCCAGCAGCTTTCAGGTGACCGGGGAGCTGTTTTTT	CASSFQVTGELFF
.	TRBJ2-7	TRBV29-1	.	TGCAGCGTGATCCCCCGGGGGAACGAGCAGTACTTC	CSVIPRGNEQYF
.	TRBJ1-1	TRBV5-6	TRBD1	TGTGCCAGCAGCTTGGATCCAGGGGGCACTGAAGCTTTCTTT	CASSLDPGGTEAFF
.	TRBJ2-7	TRBV5-1	.	TGCGCCAGCAGCTTGGGGGCAGGGCGGCGCGAGCAGTACTTC	CASSLGAGRREQYF
.	TRBJ1-1	TRBV4-1	.	TGCGCCAGCATGGGTTCGCGGGGGCCTGAAGCTTTCTTT	CASMGSRGPEAFF
.	TRBJ2-7	TRBV6-5	.	TGTGCCAGCAGTTACTCGACCCAGGTCCCAGGGTACGAGCAGTACTTC	CASSYSTQVPGYEQYF
.	TRBJ1-6	TRBV29-1	.	TGCAGCGTTGAGGCAGGGATGGGCTCCTATAATTCACCCCTCCACTTT	CSVEAGMGSYNSPLHF
.	TRBJ2-5	TRBV6-2/TRBV6-3	TRBD2	TGTGCCAGCAGCCCCCCCGGGACTACACAAGAGACCCAGTACTTC	CASSPPGTTQETQYF
.	TRBJ2-5	TRBV5-1	.	TGCGCCAGCAGCTTGACGCCCGGGGGAGTTCCGAGGGAGACCCAGTACTTC	CASSLTPGGVPRETQYF
.	TRBJ2-7	TRBV10-3	.	TGTGCCATCATGTCTCCAGGGTCCTACGAGCAGTACTTC	CAIMSPGSYEQYF
.	TRBJ2-2	TRBV3-1/TRBV3-2	TRBD2	TGTGCCAGCAGCCGACGGTGGGAGGGCCGAACCGGGGAGCTGTTTTTT	CASSRRWEGRTGELFF
.	TRBJ2-7	TRBV6-2/TRBV6-3	.	TGTGCCAGCAGTTACACAAATCGACTAGACTACGAGCAGTACTTC	CASSYTNRLDYEQYF
once	TRBJ1-1	TRBV18	.	TGTGCCAGCTCACCAGGGCAGAACACTGAAGCTTTCTTT	CASSPGQNTEAFF
few	TRBJ1-2	TRBV6-2/TRBV6-3	TRBD1	TGTGCCAGCAGTAACCGGGACAGGGGCGACTATGGCTACACCTTC	CASSNRDRGDYGYTF
.	TRBJ1-4	TRBV4-2	.	TGTGCCAGCAGCCTTAGGGGTAATGAAAAACTGTTTTTT	CASSLRGNEKLFF
.	TRBJ2-5	TRBV30	TRBD2	TGTGCCTGGTCGAGGGGAGGGTCTCAAGAGACCCAGTACTTC	CAWSRGGSQETQYF
.	TRBJ2-7	TRBV5-1	TRBD2	TGCGCCAGCAGCTTGGTAGAGCTAGCGGGCATCCACGAGCAGTACTTC	CASSLVELAGIHEQYF
.	TRBJ1-2	TRBV9	.	TGTGCCAGCAGCGTAGCACAGTATAACTATGGCTACACCTTC	CASSVAQYNYGYTF
.	TRBJ1-1	TRBV5-4	.	TGTGCCAGCAGCGCCACCGGGACAAAGAACACTGAAGCTTTCTTT	CASSATGTKNTEAFF
.	TRBJ1-1	TRBV2	TRBD1	TGTGCCAGCAAGTTGGACAGGGCAATGAACACTGAAGCTTTCTTT	CASKLDRAMNTEAFF
.	TRBJ1-1	TRBV5-4	TRBD1	TGTGCCAGCAGCGTAGACAGGGCGGGAAGCGGTGAAGCTTTCTTT	CASSVDRAGSGEAFF
.	TRBJ2-5	TRBV7-2	.	TGTGCCAGCAGCTTAGCTGGAGGTAGCTATGAGACCCAGTACTTC	CASSLAGGSYETQYF
.	TRBJ1-5	TRBV5-4	TRBD1	TGTGCCAGCAGCTTGGACAGGGGGATGCCCCAGCATTTT	CASSLDRGMPQHF
.	TRBJ2-5	TRBV18	.	TGTGCCAGCTCACCTCTTGGAGGGGAAGAGACCCAGTACTTC	CASSPLGGEETQYF
.	TRBJ1-2	TRBV19	.	TGTGCCAGTAGTCTGAACGGAGCCTATGGCTACACCTTC	CASSLNGAYGYTF
.	TRBJ1-1	TRBV28	.	TGTGCCAGCAGTTCAGACATAACAGCTTTCTTT	CASSSDITAFF
few	TRBJ2-2	TRBV19	.	TGTGCCAGTAGGGCGGTCCGTCCCGGGGAGCTGTTTTTT	CASRAVRPGELFF
.	TRBJ2-7	TRBV5-1	TRBD1	TGCGCCAGCAGCGTTGGGACAGGGGGCGAGCAGTACTTC	CASSVGTGGEQYF
.	TRBJ2-7	TRBV27	TRBD2	TGTGCCAGCCGTCGGGAGGGCGGACGTAGCTCCTACGAGCAGTACTTC	CASRREGGRSSYEQYF
.	TRBJ2-1	TRBV2	.	TGTGCCAGCGAAATCGAGCCCTCCTACAATGAGCAGTTCTTC	CASEIEPSYNEQFF
.	TRBJ2-1	TRBV5-1	TRBD1	TGCGCCAGCAGCCACGGGGACAGGGTTGAGCAGTTCTTC	CASSHGDRVEQFF
.	TRBJ2-1	TRBV28	.	TGTGCCAGCAGTTCTTTAGTCGATGAGCAGTTCTTC	CASSSLVDEQFF
few	TRBJ1-6	TRBV6-5	.	TGTGCCAGCGTGGGCCAGCCTAATAATTCACCCCTCCACTTT	CASVGQPNNSPLHF